This record covers a single TCR beta chain. This CDR3 has 16 residues. Trimming removed 3 bases at V and 1 base at J, with 18 bases between. Germline lookup yields CDR1 DFQATT and CDR2 SNEGSKA (reference sequence). Sequenced by immunoSEQ multiplex PCR; TCRdb stores in-frame clones only, minus some. The data show just over 90,000 clones, with 85% to 90% seen just once and about 1.6% held by the top ten. The sample originates from a study of blood T cell repertoires in COVID-19. Study summary: Whether acute or convalescent, the COVID-19 samples came from the United States, Italy and Spain. PBMCs, B-cell-depleted T cells, or T cells provided the cDNA or gDNA that made up the material.

Sequencing was performed on peripheral blood. The receptor was derived from a human donor with active COVID-19. The donor label of this sample is uncertain. This chain joins TRBV20-1 and TRBJ1-1, with a possible D match to TRBD1 (6 bases). In DNA form, the CDR3 reads TGCAGTGCTAGTGGTCAGGGGTGGGTGAGGAACACTGAAGCTTTCTTT. Its protein product is CSASGQGWVRNTEAFF.